This TCR beta chain was recovered during a study of blood T cell repertoires in COVID-19. Study details: Spain, Italy and the United States supplied samples that represented acute and convalescent COVID-19. Nucleic acid was either cDNA or gDNA, and it came from T cells, B-cell-depleted T cells, or PBMCs.

On this clone itself: The junction differs from germline at one of its ends, possibly a read error.

Per the authors' pipeline: Amplifying reference gene primers gave estimates of nucleated cell counts. TCRdb's copy holds only in-frame clones and misses some; the assay was immunoSEQ multiplex PCR. The D gene and trimming were derived from the DNA, and the V and J assignments and clone size from that table. This sample yields more than 200,000 clones, of which more than 60% are seen a single time; about 4% belongs to the top ten. The origin of this receptor is a woman in her thirties or forties with active or convalescent COVID-19. Sequenced input: peripheral blood.

The CDR3 sequence is CASSLTEF. The CDR3 DNA reads as TGTGCCAGCAGTTTGACAGAATTT. The chain uses TRBV7-8 and TRBJ1-5; perhaps TRBD1 as D (5 bases). CDR1 is SGHVS and CDR2 is FQNEAQ in the germline V gene. The CDR3 loop spans 8 amino acids.